Shown below are 15 T cell receptor beta chains from a single sample sequenced in a study of shared clonotypes between healthy human individuals. TCRdb's copy holds only in-frame clones and misses some; the assay was immunoSEQ multiplex PCR. Of 850,000 to 1,100,000 clones listed, approximately 75% are singletons. Sequences were obtained from memory CD4+ T cells from PBMCs. Subset given: CD45RA-negative fraction. The receptors originated from a man aged 18 to 35 in good health. Some clones in this sample may be carry-over from other donors' samples.

This chain links TRBV15 with TRBJ2-3; D is unresolved. The CDR3 length is 13 residues. Trimming stripped 5 bases from V and 2 bases from J, with 8 bases between. The germline V gene has CDR1 LNHNV and CDR2 YYDKDF (reference sequence). CDR3 loop: CATSLQHTDTQYF. The CDR3 DNA reads TGTGCCACCAGCTTACAACACACAGATACGCAGTATTTT.

The J gene is TRBJ1-1, the V gene TRBV28; no definite D call. The CDR3 spans 13 residues. The germline gives CDR1 MDHEN, CDR2 SYDVKM. Trimming left V 1 base short and J 8 bases short, with 11 bases between. As DNA, the CDR3 is TGTGCCAGCAGTTTATCTCGCGGACTCGAAGCTTTCTTT. Protein sequence: CASSLSRGLEAFF.

The chain combines TRBV7-6 with TRBJ1-1, with TRBD1 matching 8 bases. CDR1 and CDR2 (germline): SGHVS, FNYEAQ. CDR3 length: 16 residues. Unmatched junction bases numbered 8, after V lost 4 bases and J lost 1 base. CDR3 protein: CASSSQSGTGNTEAFF. The DNA of the CDR3 is TGTGCCAGCAGCTCCCAATCGGGGACAGGGAACACTGAAGCTTTCTTT.

The V and J genes are TRBV27 and TRBJ2-7; 9 nucleotides match TRBD1. This CDR3 comprises 13 residues. V was clipped by 3 bases and J by 3 bases; unmatched bases: 0. Germline V lookup: CDR1 MNHEY, CDR2 SMNVEV (reference sequence). In DNA form, the CDR3 reads TGTGCCAGCAGTTTGACAGGGGGCTACGAGCAGTACTTC. Its translation is CASSLTGGYEQYF.

This sequence joins TRBV6-5 and TRBJ1-5, with a tentative D call TRBD1 (6 bases). The V and J ends lost 5 bases and 0 bases respectively, with 11 bases between them. CDR3 length: 15 amino acids. In germline, CDR1 is MNHEY, CDR2 SVGAGI. CDR3 nucleotide sequence: TGTGCCAGCAGTCAAGGGACAAATAGCAATCAGCCCCAGCATTTT. It is translated as CASSQGTNSNQPQHF.

The CDR3 nucleotides read TGTGCCAGCCAAGTGGGACAGGGAGGGGTCGAGCAGTACTTC. Protein: CASQVGQGGVEQYF. The chain links TRBV5-4 to TRBJ2-7; 9 positions match TRBD1. The CDR3 consists of 14 residues. V shed 7 bases, J shed 6 bases, and the junction held 11 bases outside the gene matches. Germline values: CDR1 SGHNT, CDR2 YYREEE (reference sequence).

The chain recombines TRBV6-1 with TRBJ2-3; a weak D match, TRBD2 (5 bases). V dropped 1 base and J dropped 5 bases, with 16 bases sitting between them. The CDR3 sequence is 16 residues long. The germline gives CDR1 MNHNS, CDR2 SASEGT. The DNA of the CDR3 is TGTGCCAGCAGTGAAGAACCCTACTCCCGGGGAGATACGCAGTATTTT. Translated: CASSEEPYSRGDTQYF.

This clone was recorded once. CDR3 amino acids: CASGRLDTNTEAFF. The CDR3 DNA sequence: TGCGCCAGCGGACGCTTGGACACGAACACTGAAGCTTTCTTT. The J gene is TRBJ1-1, the V gene TRBV5-1, with TRBD1 as a possible D gene (5 bases). This CDR3 region has 14 residues. The germline V gene encodes CDR1 SGHRS and CDR2 YFSETQ. Deletions cut 7 bases from V and 1 base from J, with 14 bases between.

This clone has more than one count but fewer than ten. This chain uses TRBV6-6 with TRBJ1-2; no firm D call. Germline loops: CDR1 MNHNY, CDR2 SVGAGI (reference sequence). The CDR3 consists of 14 residues. V lost 2 bases, J lost 0 bases, and 7 bases lay in between. For the CDR3, the DNA is TGTGCCAGCAGTTACATTGAACCTAACTATGGCTACACCTTC. The encoded protein is CASSYIEPNYGYTF.

This clone has at least ten counts. Within the sample, other DNA sequences also encode this same CDR3. The CDR3 DNA is TGCGCCAGCAGCTTGGACCAAGAGACCCAGTACTTC. Protein product: CASSLDQETQYF. The rearrangement joins TRBV5-1 to TRBJ2-5, with D unclear. Trimming stripped 0 bases from V and 0 bases from J, with 0 bases between. CDR3 length equals 12 residues. Germline V gene sequence: CDR1 SGHRS, CDR2 YFSETQ.

The chain is built from TRBV9 and TRBJ2-3; D not resolved. This CDR3 comprises 15 residues. CDR1 is SGDLS and CDR2 is YYNGEE in the germline V gene. Trimming removed 3 bases from V and 0 bases from J, with 11 bases in between. The DNA for the CDR3 is TGTGCCAGCAGCGACCTAAGAACTAGCACAGATACGCAGTATTTT. Translating gives CASSDLRTSTDTQYF.

The V gene is TRBV29-1, the J gene TRBJ2-7; 8 nucleotides align to TRBD2. The germline CDR1 and CDR2 sequences are SQVTM and ANQGSEA. The junction had 13 bases not matched to a gene; V was cut back by 7 bases and J by 8 bases. There are 13 residues in the CDR3. The CDR3, as DNA: TGCAGCGGCCGCGGGGCGGGGGGAACTCAGCAGTACTTC. As protein: CSGRGAGGTQQYF.

This chain uses TRBV28 with TRBJ1-1; TRBD1 is a possible D gene (5 bases). CDR1 and CDR2 from the germline V gene are MDHEN and SYDVKM. With 3 bases removed from V and 4 bases from J, the gap between germline ends came to 9 bases. This CDR3 contains 13 residues. As DNA, the CDR3 is TGTGCCAGCAGTTTGGGGGGGTTCACTGAAGCTTTCTTT. Translation: CASSLGGFTEAFF. Looking up the rest from reference TRBV28 and TRBJ1-1 gives the full variable domain: DVKVTQSSRYLVKRTGEKVFLECVQDMDHENMFWYRQDPGLGLRLIYFSYDVKMKEKGDIPEGYSVSREKKERFSLILESASTNQTSMYLCASSLGGFTEAFFGQGTRLTVV.

This rearrangement joins TRBV29-1 to TRBJ2-3, with TRBD2 matching over 8 bases. Germline V gene sequence: CDR1 SQVTM, CDR2 ANQGSEA. The V and J ends lost 7 bases and 2 bases, in that order; junction bases with no gene match: 2. The length of the CDR3 is 12 residues. The CDR3 DNA sequence: TGCAGCGCGACTAGCGACACAGATACGCAGTATTTT. Its protein is CSATSDTDTQYF.

This clone has just one count. The V and J genes are TRBV11-2 and TRBJ2-5; 9 bases fit TRBD1. Trimming took 6 bases from V and 3 from J; bases not matched to a gene: 8. Germline values: CDR1 SGHAT, CDR2 FQNNGV. This CDR3 comprises 15 residues. CDR3 loop: CASRPGQGEKETQYF. CDR3 bases: TGTGCCAGCAGACCGGGACAGGGCGAGAAAGAGACCCAGTACTTC.